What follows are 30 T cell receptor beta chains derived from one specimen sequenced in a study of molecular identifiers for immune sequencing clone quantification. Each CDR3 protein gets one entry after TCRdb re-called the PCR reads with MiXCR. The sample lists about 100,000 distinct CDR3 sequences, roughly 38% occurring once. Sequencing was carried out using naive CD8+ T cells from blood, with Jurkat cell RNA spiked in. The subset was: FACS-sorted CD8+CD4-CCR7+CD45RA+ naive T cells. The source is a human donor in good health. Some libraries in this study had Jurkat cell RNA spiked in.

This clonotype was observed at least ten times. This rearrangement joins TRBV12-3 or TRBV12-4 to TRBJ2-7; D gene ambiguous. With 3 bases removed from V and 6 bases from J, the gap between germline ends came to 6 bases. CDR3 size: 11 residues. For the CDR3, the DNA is TGTGCCAGCAGTTTCGGGTCCGAGCAGTACTTC. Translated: CASSFGSEQYF.

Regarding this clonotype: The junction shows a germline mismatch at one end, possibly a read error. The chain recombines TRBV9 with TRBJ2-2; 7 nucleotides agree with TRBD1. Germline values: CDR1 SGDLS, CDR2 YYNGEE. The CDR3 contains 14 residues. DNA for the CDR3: TGTGCCAGCAGCGTAGAAGGGGGCTCCGGGGAGCGGTTTTTT. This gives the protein CASSVEGGSGERFF.

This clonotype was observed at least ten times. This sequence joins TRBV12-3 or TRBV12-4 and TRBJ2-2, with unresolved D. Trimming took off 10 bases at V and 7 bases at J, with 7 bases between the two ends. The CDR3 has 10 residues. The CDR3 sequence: CATSGGELFF. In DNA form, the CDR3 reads TGTGCCACATCAGGCGGGGAGCTGTTTTTT.

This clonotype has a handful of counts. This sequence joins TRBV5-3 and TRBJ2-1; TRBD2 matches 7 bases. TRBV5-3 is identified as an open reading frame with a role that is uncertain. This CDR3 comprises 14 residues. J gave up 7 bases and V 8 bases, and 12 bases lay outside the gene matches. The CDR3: CASSIWRESNEQFF. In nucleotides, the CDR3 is TGTGCCAGCTCTATCTGGCGGGAGTCGAATGAGCAGTTCTTC.

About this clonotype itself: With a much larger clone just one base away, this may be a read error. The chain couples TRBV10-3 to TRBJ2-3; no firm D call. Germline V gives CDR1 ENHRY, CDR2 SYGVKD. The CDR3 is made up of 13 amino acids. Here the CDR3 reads CATSESAKLTQYF. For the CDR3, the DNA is TGTGCCACCAGTGAGTCGGCCAAACTGACGCAGTATTTT.

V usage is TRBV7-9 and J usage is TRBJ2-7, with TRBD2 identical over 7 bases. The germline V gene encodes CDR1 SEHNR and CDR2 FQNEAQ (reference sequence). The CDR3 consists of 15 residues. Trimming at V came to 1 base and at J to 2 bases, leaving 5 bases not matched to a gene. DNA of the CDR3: TGTGCCAGCAGCTTAGGACTAGCAGCCACCTACGAGCAGTACTTC. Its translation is CASSLGLAATYEQYF.

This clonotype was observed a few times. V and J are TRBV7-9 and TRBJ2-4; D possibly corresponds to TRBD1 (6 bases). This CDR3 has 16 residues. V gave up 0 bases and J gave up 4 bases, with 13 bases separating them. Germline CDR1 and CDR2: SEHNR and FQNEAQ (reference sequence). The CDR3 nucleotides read TGTGCCAGCAGCTTAGCTGCAGGACAGTTTAAAAACATTCAGTACTTC. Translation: CASSLAAGQFKNIQYF.

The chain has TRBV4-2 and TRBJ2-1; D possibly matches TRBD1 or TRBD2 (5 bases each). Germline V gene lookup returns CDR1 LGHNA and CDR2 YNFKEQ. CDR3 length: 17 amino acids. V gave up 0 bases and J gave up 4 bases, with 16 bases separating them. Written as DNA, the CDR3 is TGTGCCAGCAGCCAAGATGGGAGCGAGTGGGGGTACAATGAGCAGTTCTTC. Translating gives CASSQDGSEWGYNEQFF.

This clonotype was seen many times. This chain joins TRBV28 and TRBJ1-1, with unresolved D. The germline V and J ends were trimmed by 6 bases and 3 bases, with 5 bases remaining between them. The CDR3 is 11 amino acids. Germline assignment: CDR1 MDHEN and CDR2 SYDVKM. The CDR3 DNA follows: TGTGCCAGCAGCGGTTACACTGAAGCTTTCTTT. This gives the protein CASSGYTEAFF. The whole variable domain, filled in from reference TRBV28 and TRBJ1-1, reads DVKVTQSSRYLVKRTGEKVFLECVQDMDHENMFWYRQDPGLGLRLIYFSYDVKMKEKGDIPEGYSVSREKKERFSLILESASTNQTSMYLCASSGYTEAFFGQGTRLTVV.

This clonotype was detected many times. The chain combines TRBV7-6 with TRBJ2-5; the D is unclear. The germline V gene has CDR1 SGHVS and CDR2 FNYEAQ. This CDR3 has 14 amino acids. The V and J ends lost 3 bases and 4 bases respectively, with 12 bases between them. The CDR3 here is CASSFGAGGETQYF. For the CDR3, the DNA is TGTGCCAGCAGCTTCGGCGCTGGCGGAGAGACCCAGTACTTC. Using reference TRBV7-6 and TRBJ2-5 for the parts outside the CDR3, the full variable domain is GAGVSQSPRYKVTKRGQDVALRCDPISGHVSLYWYRQALGQGPEFLTYFNYEAQQDKSGLPNDRFSAERPEGSISTLTIQRTEQRDSAMYRCASSFGAGGETQYFGPGTRLLVL.

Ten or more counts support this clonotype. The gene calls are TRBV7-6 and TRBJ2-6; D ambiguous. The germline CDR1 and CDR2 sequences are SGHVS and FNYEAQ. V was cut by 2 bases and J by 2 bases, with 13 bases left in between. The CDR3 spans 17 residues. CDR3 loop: CASSLRARITGANVLTF. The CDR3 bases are TGTGCCAGCAGCTTAAGGGCTAGGATCACTGGGGCCAACGTCCTGACTTTC.

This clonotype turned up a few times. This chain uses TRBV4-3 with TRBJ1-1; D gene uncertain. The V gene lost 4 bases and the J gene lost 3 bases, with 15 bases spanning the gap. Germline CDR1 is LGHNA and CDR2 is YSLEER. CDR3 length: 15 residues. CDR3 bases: TGCGCCAGCAGCCCTTGGCTAGTGACGGACACTGAAGCTTTCTTT. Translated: CASSPWLVTDTEAFF.

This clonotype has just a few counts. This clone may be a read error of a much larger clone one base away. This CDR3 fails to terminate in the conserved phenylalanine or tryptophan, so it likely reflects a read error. Here the CDR3 DNA reads TGTGCCAGCAGCCCATCGGATAATCAGCCCCAGCATTAT. It codes for CASSPSDNQPQHY. The chain has TRBV7-9 and TRBJ1-5; no reliable D call. Deletions cut 5 bases from V and 4 bases from J, with 9 bases between. The CDR3 length is 13 residues. The V gene's germline CDR1 is SEHNR and CDR2 FQNEAQ (reference sequence).

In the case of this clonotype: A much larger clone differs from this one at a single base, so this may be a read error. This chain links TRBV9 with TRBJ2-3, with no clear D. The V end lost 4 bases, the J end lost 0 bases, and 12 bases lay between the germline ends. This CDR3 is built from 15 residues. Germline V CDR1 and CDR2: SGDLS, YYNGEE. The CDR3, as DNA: TGTGCCAGCAGCCAGTGGTGGACCAGCACAGATACGCAGTATTTT. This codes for CASSQWWTSTDTQYF.

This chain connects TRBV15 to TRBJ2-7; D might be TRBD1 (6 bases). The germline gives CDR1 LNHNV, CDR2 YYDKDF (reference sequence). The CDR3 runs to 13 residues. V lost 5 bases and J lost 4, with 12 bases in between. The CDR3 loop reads CATSPGQPYEQYF. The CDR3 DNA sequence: TGTGCCACCAGCCCCGGACAGCCATACGAGCAGTACTTC.

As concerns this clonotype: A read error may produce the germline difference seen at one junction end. The CDR3: CASSPLIYAQYF. The CDR3 DNA is TGTGCCAGCAGCCCTCTAATTTACGCGCAGTACTTC. The chain carries TRBV7-8 and TRBJ2-7, with unresolved D. The CDR3 consists of 12 residues. CDR1 and CDR2 (germline): SGHVS, FQNEAQ.

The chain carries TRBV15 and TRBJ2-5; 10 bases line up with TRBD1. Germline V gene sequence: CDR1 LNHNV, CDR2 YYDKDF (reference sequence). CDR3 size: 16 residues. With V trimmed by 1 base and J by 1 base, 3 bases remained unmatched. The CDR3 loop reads CATSRGTGGPQETQYF. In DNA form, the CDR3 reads TGTGCCACCAGCAGAGGGACAGGGGGTCCCCAAGAGACCCAGTACTTC.

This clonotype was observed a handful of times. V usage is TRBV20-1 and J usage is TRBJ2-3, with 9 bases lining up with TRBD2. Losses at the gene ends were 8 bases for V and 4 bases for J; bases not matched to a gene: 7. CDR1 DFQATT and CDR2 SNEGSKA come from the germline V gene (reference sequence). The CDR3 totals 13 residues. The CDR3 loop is CSPIAGAADTQYF. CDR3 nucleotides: TGCAGTCCCATAGCGGGAGCTGCAGATACGCAGTATTTT.

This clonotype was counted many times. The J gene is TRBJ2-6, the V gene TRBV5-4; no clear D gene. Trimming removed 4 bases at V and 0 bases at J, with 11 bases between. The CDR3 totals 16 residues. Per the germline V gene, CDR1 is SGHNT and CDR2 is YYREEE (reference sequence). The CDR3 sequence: CASSGQVLSGANVLTF. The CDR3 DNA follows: TGTGCCAGCAGCGGGCAGGTGCTCTCTGGGGCCAACGTCCTGACTTTC.

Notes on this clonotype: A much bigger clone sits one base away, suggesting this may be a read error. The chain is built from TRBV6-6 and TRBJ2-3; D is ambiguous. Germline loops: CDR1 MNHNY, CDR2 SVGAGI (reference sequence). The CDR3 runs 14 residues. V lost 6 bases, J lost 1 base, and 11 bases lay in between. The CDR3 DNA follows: TGTGCCAGCAGGCCTTCTTATGGCACAGATACGCAGTATTTT. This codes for CASRPSYGTDTQYF.

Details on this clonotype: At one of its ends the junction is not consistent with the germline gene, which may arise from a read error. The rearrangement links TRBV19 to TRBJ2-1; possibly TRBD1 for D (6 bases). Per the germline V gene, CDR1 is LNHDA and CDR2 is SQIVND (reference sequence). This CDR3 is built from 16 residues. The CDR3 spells CASSMVPPRRGDEQIF. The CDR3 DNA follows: TGTGCCAGTAGTATGGTTCCTCCCCGCAGGGGCGATGAGCAGATCTTC. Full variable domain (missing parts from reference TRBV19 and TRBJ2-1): DGGITQSPKYLFRKEGQNVTLSCEQNLNHDAMYWYRQDPGQGLRLIYYSQIVNDFQKGDIAEGYSVSREKKESFPLTVTSAQKNPTAFYLCASSMVPPRRGDEQIFGPGTRLTVL.

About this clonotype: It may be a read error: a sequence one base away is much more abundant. The CDR3 sequence: CASSLWTNSGAYVLTF. In DNA, the CDR3 is TGTGCCAGCAGTTTATGGACGAACTCTGGGGCCTACGTCCTGACTTTC. The chain recombines TRBV28 with TRBJ2-6; perhaps TRBD1 as D (5 bases). Germline V CDR1 and CDR2: MDHEN, SYDVKM. The CDR3 contains 16 residues.

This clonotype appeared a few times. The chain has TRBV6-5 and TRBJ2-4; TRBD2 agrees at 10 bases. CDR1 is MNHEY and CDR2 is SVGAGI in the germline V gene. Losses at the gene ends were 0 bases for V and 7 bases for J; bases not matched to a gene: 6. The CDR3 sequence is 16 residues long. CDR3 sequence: CASSYSRLAGDNIQYF. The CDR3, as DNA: TGTGCCAGCAGTTACTCCAGGCTAGCGGGAGACAACATTCAGTACTTC.

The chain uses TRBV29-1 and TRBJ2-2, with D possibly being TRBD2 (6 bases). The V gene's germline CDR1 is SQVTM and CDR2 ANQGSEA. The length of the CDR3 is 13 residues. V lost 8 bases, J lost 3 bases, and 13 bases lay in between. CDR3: CSISGTYTGELFF. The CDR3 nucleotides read TGCAGCATCTCCGGGACTTACACCGGGGAGCTGTTTTTT.

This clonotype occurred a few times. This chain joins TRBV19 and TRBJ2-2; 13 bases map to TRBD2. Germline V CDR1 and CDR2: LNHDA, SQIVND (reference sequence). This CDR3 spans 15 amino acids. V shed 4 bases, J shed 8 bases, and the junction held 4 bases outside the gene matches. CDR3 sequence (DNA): TGTGCCAGTAGTACCGGGACTAGCGGGATAGGGGAGCTGTTTTTT. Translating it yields CASSTGTSGIGELFF.

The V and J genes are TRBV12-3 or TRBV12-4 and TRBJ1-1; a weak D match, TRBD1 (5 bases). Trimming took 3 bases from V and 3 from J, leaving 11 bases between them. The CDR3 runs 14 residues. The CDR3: CASSFRVGDTEAFF. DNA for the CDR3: TGTGCCAGCAGTTTCAGGGTGGGGGACACTGAAGCTTTCTTT.

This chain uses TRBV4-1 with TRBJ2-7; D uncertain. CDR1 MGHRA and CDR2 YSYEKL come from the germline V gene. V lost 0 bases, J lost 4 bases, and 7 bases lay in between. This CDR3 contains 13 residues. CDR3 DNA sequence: TGCGCCAGCAGCCAAGAGGCGAGGTACGAGCAGTACTTC. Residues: CASSQEARYEQYF.

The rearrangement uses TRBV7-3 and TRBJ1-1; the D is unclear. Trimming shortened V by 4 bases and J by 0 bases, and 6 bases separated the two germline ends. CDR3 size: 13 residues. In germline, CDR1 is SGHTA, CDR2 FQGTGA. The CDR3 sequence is CASSYTLNTEAFF. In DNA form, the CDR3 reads TGTGCCAGCAGCTATACCTTGAACACTGAAGCTTTCTTT.

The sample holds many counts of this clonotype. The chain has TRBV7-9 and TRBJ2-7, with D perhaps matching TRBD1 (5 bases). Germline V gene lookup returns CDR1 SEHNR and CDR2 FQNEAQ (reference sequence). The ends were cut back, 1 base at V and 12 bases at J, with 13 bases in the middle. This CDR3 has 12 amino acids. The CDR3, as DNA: TGTGCCAGCAGCTTAGAGTCGCAGGGATTGTACTTC. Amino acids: CASSLESQGLYF.

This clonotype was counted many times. CDR3 sequence (DNA): TGTGCCAGCACCGACGGCAGGGAGGACGAGCAGTACTTC. Translated, it gives CASTDGREDEQYF. This chain joins TRBV6-2 or TRBV6-3 and TRBJ2-7, with D possibly matching TRBD2 (6 bases). CDR3 length: 13 amino acids. Trimming removed 7 bases from V and 5 bases from J, with 15 bases in between. Germline V gene data show CDR1 as MNHEY and CDR2 as SVGEGT.